Each of the 3 T cell receptor beta chains below was sequenced from the same sample in a study of T cells in Graves' hyperthyroidism and ophthalmopathy. TCR beta CDR3 region amplification was performed from RNA transcripts. First-round RT-PCR with HTBI primers amplified the TCR CDR3 region. TCRdb re-analysed the multiplex PCR reads in MiXCR, keeping a single row per CDR3 protein. This sample carries 500,000 to 550,000 distinct CDR3 sequences, roughly 20% of them seen once, and the ten largest clones take around a quarter. The specimen was blood. The receptors stem from a man younger than 30 with Graves' hyperthyroidism.

J is TRBJ2-7 and V is TRBV6-5; 9 bases map to TRBD2. From germline, CDR1 is MNHEY and CDR2 SVGAGI. CDR3 length: 15 residues. V lost 6 bases and J lost 0; bases outside the gene matches: 6. CDR3 sequence reads: CASSFTSGRSYEQYF. The DNA of the CDR3 is TGTGCCAGCAGCTTCACTAGCGGGCGCTCCTACGAGCAGTACTTC.

The table lists this clonotype with many counts. The genes are TRBV19 and TRBJ1-5; the D is unclear. Trimming stripped 3 bases from V and 2 bases from J, with 11 bases between. CDR1 and CDR2 from the germline V gene are LNHDA and SQIVND (reference sequence). The CDR3 contains 15 residues. CDR3 in amino acids: CASSMKLDGNQPQHF. CDR3 sequence (DNA): TGTGCCAGTAGTATGAAGTTGGATGGCAATCAGCCCCAGCATTTT.

The chain carries TRBV6-1 and TRBJ2-7; D is perhaps TRBD1 (5 bases). Trimming cost V 2 bases and J 2 bases, with 7 bases left between them. CDR1 is MNHNS, CDR2 SASEGT, per germline. This CDR3 region has 13 residues. Written as DNA, the CDR3 is TGTGCCAGCAGTGAATACAGGACCTACGAGCAGTACTTC. Residues: CASSEYRTYEQYF.